This T cell receptor (beta chain) was observed in a study of blood T cell repertoires in COVID-19. Whole-study context: Spain, Italy and the United States supplied samples that represented acute and convalescent COVID-19.

There are 14 residues in the CDR3. The ends were cut back, 6 bases at V and 5 bases at J, with 17 bases in the middle. Per germline, CDR1 LGHNT and CDR2 FRNRAP. Clinical history as reported by participants underpinned cohort assignment. Donors in Cohort 3 who had recovered were those with two negative PCRs, healthcare professional clearance, or resolution of their symptoms. Assay: immunoSEQ multiplex PCR; the TCRdb copy retains only in-frame clones and omits some. Altogether some 370,000 clones are present, less than 90% being singletons, with the ten largest covering approximately 5.4%. The rearrangement joins TRBV12-5 to TRBJ2-7; D is perhaps TRBD2 (6 bases). The TCR was taken from a woman in her fifties or sixties who had recovered from COVID-19. The material sequenced was PBMCs or T cells enriched from blood (not recorded which). The CDR3 nucleotides are TGTGCTAGTGGGATACCGGGACTTCTAAACGAGCAGTACTTC. The encoded protein is CASGIPGLLNEQYF. The entire variable domain, with the rest obtained from reference TRBV12-5 and TRBJ2-7, is as follows: DARVTQTPRHKVTEMGQEVTMRCQPILGHNTVFWYRQTMMQGLELLAYFRNRAPLDDSGMPKDRFSAEMPDATLATLKIQPSEPRDSAVYFCASGIPGLLNEQYFGPGTRLTVT.